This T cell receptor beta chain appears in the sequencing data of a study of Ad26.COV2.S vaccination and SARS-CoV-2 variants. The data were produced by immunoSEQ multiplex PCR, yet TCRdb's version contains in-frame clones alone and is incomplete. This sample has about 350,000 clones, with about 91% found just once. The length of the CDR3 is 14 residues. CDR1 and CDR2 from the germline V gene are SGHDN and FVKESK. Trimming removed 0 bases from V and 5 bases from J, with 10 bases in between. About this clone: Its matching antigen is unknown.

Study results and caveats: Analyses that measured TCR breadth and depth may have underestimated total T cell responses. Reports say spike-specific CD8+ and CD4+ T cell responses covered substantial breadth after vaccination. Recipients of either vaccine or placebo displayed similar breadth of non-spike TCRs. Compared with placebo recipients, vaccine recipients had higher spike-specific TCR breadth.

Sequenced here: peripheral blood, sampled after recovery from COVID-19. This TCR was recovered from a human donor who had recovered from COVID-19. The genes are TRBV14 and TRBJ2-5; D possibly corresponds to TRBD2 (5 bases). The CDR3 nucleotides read TGTGCCAGCAGCCAAGAGGCGGGTGGGGAGACCCAGTACTTC. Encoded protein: CASSQEAGGETQYF. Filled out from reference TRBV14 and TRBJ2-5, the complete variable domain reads EAGVTQFPSHSVIEKGQTVTLRCDPISGHDNLYWYRRVMGKEIKFLLHFVKESKQDESGMPNNRFLAERTGGTYSTLKVQPAELEDSGVYFCASSQEAGGETQYFGPGTRLLVL.